This entry features one TCR beta chain sequence. Its antigen target is currently unknown. No much larger clonotype is one base removed from it; base qualities were not supplied. Relative to germline, V is missing 8 bases and J is missing 7 bases, with 9 bases of the junction outside any gene match. The germline V gene provides CDR1 SQVTM and CDR2 ANQGSEA. Counted from cysteine to phenylalanine, this CDR3 has 12 amino acids. CDR3 DNA is the only sequence kept; it has 36 bases, read in frame from the first base. Library creation used the immunoSEQ multiplex PCR assay. TCRdb retrieved this table from immuneACCESS and kept in-frame rearrangements only. Not all clones are present; in checked studies, unresolved V genes account for under half, and no reason is known for the remainder. The sample table shows about 69,000 clones, and approximately 92% are seen once. The ten largest clonotypes hold just under 2% of the sample.

The sample originates from a study of T cell changes during pregnancy in multiple sclerosis (dated by TCRdb to about 2019). Turning to the overall study: The study looked at changes in the T cell repertoire across pregnancy in women with multiple sclerosis.

This TCR came from a female donor in good health, enrolled as a control in a pregnancy study. The rearranged segments are TRBV29-1 and TRBJ1-1; 8 junctional bases match TRBD1. Here the sequenced sample was peripheral blood, taken in the third trimester of pregnancy. CDR3 reads: CSTSGGRGEAFF. The sequenced DNA is TGCAGCACCTCAGGGGGCCGGGGTGAAGCTTTCTTT. Reference TRBV29-1 and TRBJ1-1 proteins supply the regions before and after the CDR3; the full variable domain is: SAVISQKPSRDICQRGTSLTIQCQVDSQVTMMFWYRQQPGQSLTLIATANQGSEATYESGFVIDKFPISRPNLTFSTLTVSNMSPEDSSIYLCSTSGGRGEAFFGQGTRLTVV.